This passage covers 16 T cell receptor beta chains from one sample sequenced in a study of blood T cell repertoires in COVID-19. Sequenced by immunoSEQ multiplex PCR; TCRdb stores in-frame clones only, minus some. The profile shows over 300,000 clones, about 90% of them singletons. The specimen was peripheral blood. These receptors were taken from a man in his late teens or twenties with active or convalescent COVID-19.

The chain combines TRBV6-5 with TRBJ1-1, with D possibly being TRBD1 (6 bases). V was pared by 10 bases and J by 2 bases, with 14 bases between. The germline V gene encodes CDR1 MNHEY and CDR2 SVGAGI. The CDR3 is made up of 13 amino acids. As DNA, the CDR3 is TGTGCCACCGCGACAGGCTTAAACACTGAAGCTTTCTTT. This sequence encodes CATATGLNTEAFF.

This clone appeared a few times. This CDR3 is also generated by other DNA sequences in the sample. The V and J genes are TRBV4-3 and TRBJ1-3; D not resolved. The V gene's germline CDR1 is LGHNA and CDR2 YSLEER. V was cut by 0 bases and J by 0 bases, with 6 bases left in between. The CDR3 spans 15 residues. The CDR3 loop is CASSQDGGSGNTIYF. Written as DNA, the CDR3 is TGCGCCAGCAGCCAAGATGGAGGCTCTGGAAACACCATATATTTT.

This chain connects TRBV7-2 to TRBJ1-5, with a tentative D call TRBD1 (6 bases). V was cut by 3 bases and J by 5 bases, with 17 bases left in between. The CDR3 has 16 residues. The germline CDR1 and CDR2 sequences are SGHTA and FQGNSA. CDR3 DNA: TGTGCCAGCAGCTTCGAACCGACAGGACGTGATCAGCCCCAGCATTTT. Translation gives CASSFEPTGRDQPQHF.

This clone was seen once. The chain joins TRBV4-1 to TRBJ2-1; perhaps TRBD2 as D (6 bases). V was shortened by 0 bases and J by 9 bases, with 15 bases between the two germline ends. Germline CDR1 reads MGHRA; CDR2 reads YSYEKL. The CDR3 sequence is 15 residues long. The CDR3 loop reads CASSQDPLTRREQFF. CDR3 coding DNA: TGCGCCAGCAGCCAAGACCCGCTGACTAGACGTGAGCAGTTCTTC.

This sequence joins TRBV7-3 and TRBJ2-1; D is possibly TRBD2 (5 bases). V was cut by 5 bases and J by 5 bases, with 19 bases left in between. The germline V gene encodes CDR1 SGHTA and CDR2 FQGTGA. The CDR3 loop spans 16 amino acids. In DNA form, the CDR3 reads TGTGCCAGCAGCCGATCGACCCAGGACGGGAACAATGAGCAGTTCTTC. Its translation: CASSRSTQDGNNEQFF.

As concerns this clone: Within the sample, other DNA sequences also encode this same CDR3. The chain couples TRBV2 to TRBJ1-6; D is possibly TRBD1 (5 bases). The V gene lost 5 bases and the J gene lost 6 bases, with 11 bases spanning the gap. CDR3 length: 14 residues. Per the germline V gene, CDR1 is SNHLY and CDR2 is FYNNEI. The CDR3 bases are TGTGCCAGCAGTCTGACAGATCTTAATTCACCCCTCCACTTT. It codes for CASSLTDLNSPLHF.

Only a few counts were recorded for this clone. This chain links TRBV3-1 (or the pseudogene TRBV3-2) with TRBJ1-2; D is possibly TRBD1 (5 bases). CDR1 is LGHDT, CDR2 YNNKEL, per germline (reference sequence). This CDR3 has 12 amino acids. Trimming shortened V by 6 bases and J by 4 bases, and 9 bases separated the two germline ends. In DNA form, the CDR3 reads TGTGCCAGCAGTTCAGGGATCTATGGCTACACCTTC. Its protein is CASSSGIYGYTF.

In its sample, this clone was seen once. The V gene is TRBV6-4, the J gene TRBJ1-4, with 9 positions matching TRBD1. The V gene end was trimmed by 7 bases and the J gene end by 7 bases; junction bases not matched to a gene: 13. The CDR3 spans 16 residues. The germline gives CDR1 MRHNA, CDR2 SNTAGT. The CDR3 DNA sequence: TGTGCCAGCACCTTATCCGGGACAGGGAGGAGTGAAAAACTGTTTTTT. Its protein product is CASTLSGTGRSEKLFF.

The CDR3 DNA reads as TGTGCCAGCAGCTTCGGGGGGGGAAAATTCTCTGGAAACACCATATATTTT. Protein sequence: CASSFGGGKFSGNTIYF. V usage is TRBV7-2 and J usage is TRBJ1-3, with a possible D match to TRBD1 (5 bases). With 3 bases removed from V and 0 bases from J, the gap between germline ends came to 15 bases. This CDR3 is built from 17 residues. Germline values: CDR1 SGHTA, CDR2 FQGNSA.

The rearrangement uses TRBV6-5 and TRBJ2-1; a possible D gene is TRBD2 (7 bases). The germline V gene encodes CDR1 MNHEY and CDR2 SVGAGI. This CDR3 is 15 amino acids long. V dropped 2 bases and J dropped 3 bases, with 11 bases sitting between them. CDR3 nucleotides: TGTGCCAGCAGTTACCTGGGGGGGCGCTACAATGAGCAGTTCTTC. It specifies CASSYLGGRYNEQFF.

This rearrangement joins TRBV2 to TRBJ1-5, with D unclear. CDR1 is SNHLY, CDR2 FYNNEI, per germline. The CDR3 extends over 12 amino acids. V was clipped by 6 bases and J by 7 bases, with 10 bases between them. The DNA for the CDR3 is TGTGCCAGCAGGGAGGGAGGGCAGCCCCAGCATTTT. This sequence encodes CASREGGQPQHF. The full variable domain, with the rest looked up from reference TRBV2 and TRBJ1-5, is EPEVTQTPSHQVTQMGQEVILRCVPISNHLYFYWYRQILGQKVEFLVSFYNNEISEKSEIFDDQFSVERPDGSNFTLKIRSTKLEDSAMYFCASREGGQPQHFGDGTRLSIL.

The rearrangement joins TRBV10-1 to TRBJ2-5; 15 bases map to TRBD2. The germline V gene encodes CDR1 WNHNN and CDR2 SYGVQD (reference sequence). V dropped 6 bases and J dropped 4; count of bases not matched to a gene: 9. The CDR3 loop spans 17 amino acids. CDR3 sequence (DNA): TGCGCCAGCAGCCCCTATAGGACTAGCGGGAGGGTAGAGACCCAGTACTTC. Its protein is CASSPYRTSGRVETQYF.

The genes are TRBV4-1 and TRBJ1-4; no clear D gene. This CDR3 contains 15 residues. Trimming pared 1 base from V and 3 bases from J, leaving 9 bases between. Germline V gives CDR1 MGHRA, CDR2 YSYEKL. The CDR3 is CASSQAGAANEKLFF. The CDR3 coding sequence is TGCGCCAGCAGCCAAGCGGGAGCAGCTAATGAAAAACTGTTTTTT.

The chain uses TRBV7-2 and TRBJ2-7; 10 bases agree with TRBD2. CDR1 and CDR2 from the germline V gene are SGHTA and FQGNSA. The V gene end was trimmed by 5 bases and the J gene end by 1 base; junction bases not matched to a gene: 2. The CDR3 spans 14 residues. DNA for the CDR3: TGTGCCAGCAGCCAAGCGGGAGGGTCCTACGAGCAGTACTTC. As protein: CASSQAGGSYEQYF. The entire variable domain, with the rest obtained from reference TRBV7-2 and TRBJ2-7, is as follows: GAGVSQSPSNKVTEKGKDVELRCDPISGHTALYWYRQSLGQGLEFLIYFQGNSAPDKSGLPSDRFSAERTGGSVSTLTIQRTQQEDSAVYLCASSQAGGSYEQYFGPGTRLTVT.

The CDR3 region has the DNA TGTGCCAGCAGCTTAGCCGTGGCAGGGATGACTGAAGCTTTCTTT. Its protein is CASSLAVAGMTEAFF. The gene calls are TRBV7-8 and TRBJ1-1, with D possibly matching TRBD1 (5 bases). CDR3 length: 15 residues. V lost 0 bases and J 5 bases, leaving 13 bases between the germline ends. CDR1 is SGHVS, CDR2 FQNEAQ, per germline. The whole variable domain, filled in from reference TRBV7-8 and TRBJ1-1, reads GAGVSQSPRYKVAKRGQDVALRCDPISGHVSLFWYQQALGQGPEFLTYFQNEAQLDKSGLPSDRFFAERPEGSVSTLKIQRTQQEDSAVYLCASSLAVAGMTEAFFGQGTRLTVV.

V and J are TRBV7-9 and TRBJ2-7; 11 bases are shared with TRBD1. J gave up 3 bases and V 10 bases, and 8 bases lay outside the gene matches. Germline CDR1 reads SEHNR; CDR2 reads FQNEAQ (reference sequence). The CDR3 covers 14 residues. The CDR3 is CATEPGQGVYEQYF. The CDR3 DNA reads TGTGCCACAGAGCCGGGACAGGGGGTCTACGAGCAGTACTTC.